One T cell receptor (beta chain) is described in this entry. Its matching antigen is unknown. The sample belongs to a study of vaccination and CD4 T cells after COVID-19. As for the study in general: Typically, post-vaccine samples were obtained a median 72 days after dose two, within a range of 14 to 241. Each control culture was treated with a CEFX pool, an HIV-1 Nef pool, or no peptide.

Treatment: roughly ten-day PBMC culture with coronavirus spike peptide pools or control peptides (ViraFEST assay). Sequencing of DNA taken from cultured CD4+ T cells relied on the Oncomine TCR Beta short-read assay. A single record per CDR3 protein comes from TCRdb applying MiXCR to the PCR reads. Of fewer than 20,000 distinct CDR3 sequences in the sample, around 55% were seen once. The CDR3 runs 14 residues. Germline CDR1 and CDR2: DFQATT and SNEGSKA (reference sequence). V was cut by 3 bases and J by 0 bases, with 9 bases left in between. This TCR derives from a human donor with COVID-19. The chain couples TRBV20-1 to TRBJ1-3; D remains unclear. The sequencing here drew on cultured CD4+ T cells from blood, taken after SARS-CoV-2 vaccination. CDR3 sequence reads: CSASSGNSGNTIYF. For the CDR3, the DNA is TGCAGTGCTAGTTCCGGCAACTCTGGAAACACCATATATTTT.